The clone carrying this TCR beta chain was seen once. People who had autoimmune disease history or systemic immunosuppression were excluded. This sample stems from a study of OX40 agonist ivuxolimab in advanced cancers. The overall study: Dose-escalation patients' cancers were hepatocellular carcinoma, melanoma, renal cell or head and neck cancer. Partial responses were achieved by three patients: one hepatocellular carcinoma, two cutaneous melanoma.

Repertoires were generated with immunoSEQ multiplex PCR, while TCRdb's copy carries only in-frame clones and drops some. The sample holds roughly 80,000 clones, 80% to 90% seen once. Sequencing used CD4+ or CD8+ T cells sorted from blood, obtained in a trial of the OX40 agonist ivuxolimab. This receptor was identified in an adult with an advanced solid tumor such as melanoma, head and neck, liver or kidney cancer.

CDR3: CASSPLTSAGETQYF. CDR3 nucleotide sequence: TGTGCCAGCTCACCGTTGACTAGCGCGGGGGAGACCCAGTACTTC. The chain recombines TRBV18 with TRBJ2-5; 8 nucleotides agree with TRBD2. V trimming: 3 bases; J trimming: 5 bases; junction bases outside the gene matches: 8. The CDR3 consists of 15 residues. Germline V gene lookup returns CDR1 KGHSH and CDR2 LQKENI.